The clone carrying this T cell receptor (beta chain) was seen once. Its antigen is as yet unknown. The PCR was carried out with 60 Vbeta primers and 13 Jbeta primers. The table came from immunoSEQ multiplex PCR; TCRdb's copy has only in-frame clones and leaves some out. This table has fewer than 250,000 clones, 82% appearing once. The sample comes from a study of cytomegalovirus exposure and HLA in healthy donors. Across the whole study: There were approximately 80 million unique TCRs (from HLA-typed donors) in an early data release. Study-level points and caveats: HLA restriction was apparent for most CMV-associated TCR beta chains in a later analysis. Later analysis found that TCR beta chains associated with HLA were more clonally expanded than other, equally common chains.

Per germline, CDR1 SGHNT and CDR2 YYREEE (reference sequence). This CDR3 spans 14 amino acids. J was trimmed by 5 bases and V by 3 bases; bases with no gene match: 6. The chain couples TRBV5-4 to TRBJ2-5, with 8 bases lining up with TRBD1. The sequenced material came from PBMCs. The receptor's source is a man aged 35 to 55 in good health and CMV-seropositive. Here the CDR3 reads CASSYRGLGETQYF. The CDR3, as DNA: TGTGCCAGCAGCTACAGGGGGTTGGGGGAGACCCAGTACTTC.